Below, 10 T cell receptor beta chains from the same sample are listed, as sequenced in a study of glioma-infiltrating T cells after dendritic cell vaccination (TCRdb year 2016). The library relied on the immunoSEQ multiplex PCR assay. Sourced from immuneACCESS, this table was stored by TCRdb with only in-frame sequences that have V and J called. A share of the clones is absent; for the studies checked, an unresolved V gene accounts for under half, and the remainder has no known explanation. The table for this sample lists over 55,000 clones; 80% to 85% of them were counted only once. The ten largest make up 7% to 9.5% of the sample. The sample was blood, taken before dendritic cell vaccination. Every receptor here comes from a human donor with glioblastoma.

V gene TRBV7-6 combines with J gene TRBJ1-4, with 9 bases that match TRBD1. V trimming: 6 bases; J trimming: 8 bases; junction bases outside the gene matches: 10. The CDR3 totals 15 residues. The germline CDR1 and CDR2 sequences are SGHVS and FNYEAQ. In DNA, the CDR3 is TGTGCCAGCAGTCGCGACAGGGGGTTAAGCGAAAAACTGTTTTTT. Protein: CASSRDRGLSEKLFF.

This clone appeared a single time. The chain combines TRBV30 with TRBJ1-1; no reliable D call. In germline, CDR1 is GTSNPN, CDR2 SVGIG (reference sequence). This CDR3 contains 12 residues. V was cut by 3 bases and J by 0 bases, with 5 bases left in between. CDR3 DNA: TGTGCCTGGAGGCAGATGAACACTGAAGCTTTCTTT. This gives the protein CAWRQMNTEAFF.

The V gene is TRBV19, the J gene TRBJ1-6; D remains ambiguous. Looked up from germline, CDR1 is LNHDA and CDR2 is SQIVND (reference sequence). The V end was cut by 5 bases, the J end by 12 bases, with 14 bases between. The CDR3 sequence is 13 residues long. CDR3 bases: TGTGCCAGTAGTTTCGCTGGGAGTGGACCCCTCCACTTT. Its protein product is CASSFAGSGPLHF.

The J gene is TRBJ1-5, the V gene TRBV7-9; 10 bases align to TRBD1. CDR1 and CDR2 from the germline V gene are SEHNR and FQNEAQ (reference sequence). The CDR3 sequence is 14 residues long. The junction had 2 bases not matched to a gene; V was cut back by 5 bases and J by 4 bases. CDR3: CASSGTGVNQPQHF. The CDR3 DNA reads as TGTGCCAGCAGCGGGACAGGGGTGAATCAGCCCCAGCATTTT.

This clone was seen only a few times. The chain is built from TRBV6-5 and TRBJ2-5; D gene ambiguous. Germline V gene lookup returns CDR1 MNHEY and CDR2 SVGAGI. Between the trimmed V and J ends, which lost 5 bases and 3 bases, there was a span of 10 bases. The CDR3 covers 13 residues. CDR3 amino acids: CASSGNAEETQYF. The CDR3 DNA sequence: TGTGCCAGCAGTGGCAACGCTGAAGAGACCCAGTACTTC.

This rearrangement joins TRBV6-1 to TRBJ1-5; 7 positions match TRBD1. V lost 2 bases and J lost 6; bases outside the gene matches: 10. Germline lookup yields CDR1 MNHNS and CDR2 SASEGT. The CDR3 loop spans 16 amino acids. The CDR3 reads CASSEKPGGGSQPQHF. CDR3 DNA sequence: TGTGCCAGCAGTGAAAAACCGGGAGGGGGCAGTCAGCCCCAGCATTTT.

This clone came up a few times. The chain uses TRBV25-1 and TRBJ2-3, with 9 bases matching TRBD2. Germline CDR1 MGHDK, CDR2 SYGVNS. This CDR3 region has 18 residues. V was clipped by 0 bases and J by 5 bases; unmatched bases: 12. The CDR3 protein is CASSEYIAGGVDKDTQYF. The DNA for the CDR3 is TGTGCCAGCAGTGAATATATCGCGGGGGGGGTTGATAAAGATACGCAGTATTTT.

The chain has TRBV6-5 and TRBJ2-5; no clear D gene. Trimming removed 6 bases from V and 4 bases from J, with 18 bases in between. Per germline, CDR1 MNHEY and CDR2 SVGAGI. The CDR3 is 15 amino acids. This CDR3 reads CASRSLAPRGETQYF. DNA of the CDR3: TGTGCCAGCAGGTCACTCGCTCCTCGCGGAGAGACCCAGTACTTC.

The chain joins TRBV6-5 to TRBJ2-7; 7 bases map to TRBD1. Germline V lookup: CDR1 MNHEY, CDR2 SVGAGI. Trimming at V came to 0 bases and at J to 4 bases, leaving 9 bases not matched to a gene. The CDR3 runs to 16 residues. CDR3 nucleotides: TGTGCCAGCAGTTACTCTAAAGACAGGGCGACATACGAGCAGTACTTC. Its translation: CASSYSKDRATYEQYF.

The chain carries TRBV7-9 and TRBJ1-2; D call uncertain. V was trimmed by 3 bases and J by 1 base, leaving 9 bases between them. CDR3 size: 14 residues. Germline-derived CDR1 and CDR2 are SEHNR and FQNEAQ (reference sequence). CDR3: CASSLAGVNYGYTF. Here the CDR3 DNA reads TGTGCCAGCAGCTTGGCCGGGGTTAACTATGGCTACACCTTC.